Listed below are T cell receptor beta chains from one sample, sequenced in a study of T cell repertoires in cytomegalovirus infection. TCRdb re-derived calls from the reads in MiXCR, one entry per CDR3 protein. This table holds some 350,000 distinct CDR3 sequences, approximately 18% found once. The sequencing sample was made of PBMCs. These receptors were obtained from a human donor in good health (CMV status not recorded). Some clones in this sample may be carry-over from other donors' samples. CDR3s include the opening cysteine and the closing phenylalanine or tryptophan. D genes are given only for firm matches. Where a row states a size, it is once, few, many or the class of an expanded clone; other rows omit it.

>TRBJ2-5|TRBV5-4|NA|many
CASNMGRDGETQYF
TGTGCCAGTAACATGGGCCGGGATGGGGAGACCCAGTACTTC
>TRBJ1-5|TRBV10-3|NA|NA
CAIPGVSNQPQHF
TGTGCCATACCGGGGGTAAGCAATCAGCCCCAGCATTTT
>TRBJ1-2|TRBV4-1|NA|few
CASSLERWIPQRRF
TGCGCCAGCAGCCTAGAACGATGGATCCCCCAAAGAAGGTTC
>TRBJ2-7|TRBV7-2|NA|NA
CASSPQGPENEQYF
TGTGCCAGCAGCCCCCAGGGACCTGAGAACGAGCAGTACTTC
>TRBJ1-1|TRBV7-2|NA|many
CASGANTEAFF
TGTGCCAGCGGTGCGAACACTGAAGCTTTCTTT
>TRBJ1-5|TRBV6-1|NA|many
CASSESPQGDQPQHF
TGTGCCAGCAGTGAAAGCCCACAGGGCGATCAGCCCCAGCATTTT
>TRBJ2-3|TRBV19|NA|many
CASSPTQAASTDTQYF
TGTGCCAGTAGTCCCACCCAAGCAGCGAGCACAGATACGCAGTATTTT
>TRBJ2-1|TRBV7-2|NA|NA
CASSPRTTYNEQFF
TGTGCCAGCAGCCCCCGGACTACTTACAATGAGCAGTTCTTC
>TRBJ2-5|TRBV7-8|TRBD2|many
CASSLGGGRQETQYF
TGTGCCAGCAGCTTAGGGGGGGGGAGACAAGAGACCCAGTACTTC
>TRBJ1-1|TRBV7-8|NA|many
CASSAEPHAAYTEAFF
TGTGCCAGCAGCGCTGAGCCCCATGCAGCATATACTGAAGCTTTCTTT
>TRBJ2-3|TRBV7-9|NA|many
CASNLPGLSSTDTQYF
TGTGCCAGCAACCTTCCGGGACTTTCTAGCACAGATACGCAGTATTTT
>TRBJ2-4|TRBV27|TRBD2|few
CASSLLAGPKNIQYF
TGTGCCAGCAGTCTCCTAGCGGGACCGAAAAACATTCAGTACTTC
>TRBJ2-7|TRBV29-1|TRBD2|many
CSVAAGGSYEQYF
TGCAGCGTTGCTGCGGGAGGATCCTACGAGCAGTACTTC
>TRBJ1-5|TRBV24-1|NA|few
CATSDLKELSNQPQHF
TGTGCCACCAGTGATTTGAAGGAATTAAGCAATCAGCCCCAGCATTTT
>TRBJ2-5|TRBV12-3/TRBV12-4|NA|NA
CASSPSRTEQETQYF
TGTGCCAGCAGTCCTTCCCGGACAGAGCAAGAGACCCAGTACTTC
>TRBJ2-7|TRBV6-6|NA|few
CASSDISYEQYF
TGTGCCAGCTCTGACATATCCTACGAGCAGTACTTC
>TRBJ2-7|TRBV11-2|TRBD2|NA
CASSPGLGSYEQYF
TGTGCCAGCAGCCCCGGACTAGGGAGCTACGAGCAGTACTTC
>TRBJ1-2|TRBV6-5|NA|few
CASSSGRLAVYGYTF
TGTGCCAGCAGTTCAGGGAGACTAGCGGTCTATGGCTACACCTTC
>TRBJ2-7|TRBV7-2|NA|many
CASSASYEQYF
TGTGCCAGCAGCGCCTCCTACGAGCAGTACTTC
>TRBJ1-2|TRBV20-1|NA|NA
CSARDGTFDYGYTF
TGCAGTGCTAGAGACGGGACATTCGACTATGGCTACACCTTC
>TRBJ2-7|TRBV7-2|NA|many
CASSLEGTFYEQYF
TGTGCCAGCAGCTTAGAGGGGACCTTCTACGAGCAGTACTTC
>TRBJ1-2|TRBV28|NA|NA
CASSSVGDTSYGYTF
TGTGCCAGCAGTTCCGTCGGGGACACCTCCTATGGCTACACCTTC
>TRBJ2-7|TRBV7-2|NA|many
CASRSPGGKHEQYF
TGTGCCAGCAGGTCACCGGGCGGGAAGCACGAGCAGTACTTC
>TRBJ1-2|TRBV20-1|TRBD1|NA
CSAAPDRVGEGYTF
TGCAGTGCTGCACCCGACAGGGTGGGAGAGGGCTACACCTTC
>TRBJ2-7|TRBV7-2|NA|many
CASSLAPSGPYEQYF
TGTGCCAGCAGCCTCGCACCATCCGGACCCTACGAGCAGTACTTC
>TRBJ2-2|TRBV4-1|NA|NA
CASSLKGFQNTGELFF
TGCGCCAGCAGCCTAAAGGGCTTCCAGAACACCGGGGAGCTGTTTTTT
>TRBJ1-3|TRBV7-2|NA|many
CASSFRPGGTIYF
TGTGCCAGCAGCTTTAGACCGGGCGGCACCATATATTTT
>TRBJ1-4|TRBV20-1|TRBD1|few
CSAPGQLNEKLFF
TGCAGTGCTCCGGGACAGCTAAATGAAAAACTGTTTTTT
>TRBJ2-1|TRBV9|NA|NA
CASSVPGAGNEQFF
TGTGCCAGCAGCGTACCGGGGGCGGGGAATGAGCAGTTCTTC
>TRBJ2-5|TRBV7-2|NA|many
CASSLAGAADPQETQYF
TGTGCCAGCAGCTTAGCGGGGGCGGCGGACCCCCAAGAGACCCAGTACTTC
>TRBJ1-5|TRBV11-2|NA|few
CASSLATPFSNQPQHF
TGTGCCAGCAGCTTAGCAACACCTTTTAGCAATCAGCCCCAGCATTTT
>TRBJ2-3|TRBV7-2|TRBD2|many
CASSITSGSTDTQYF
TGTGCCAGCAGCATTACTAGCGGGAGCACAGATACGCAGTATTTT
>TRBJ1-1|TRBV6-1|NA|few
CASISTSWANTEAFF
TGTGCCAGCATCTCGACGAGTTGGGCGAACACTGAAGCTTTCTTT
>TRBJ1-4|TRBV12-3/TRBV12-4|TRBD1|NA
CASSYDRGTTNEKLFF
TGTGCCAGCAGTTACGACAGGGGTACAACTAATGAAAAACTGTTTTTT
>TRBJ1-2|TRBV12-3/TRBV12-4|NA|NA
CASREGEFGYTF
TGTGCCAGCCGAGAGGGTGAATTCGGCTACACCTTC
>TRBJ1-3|TRBV7-9|NA|NA
CASSWLISGNTIYF
TGTGCCAGCAGCTGGCTTATCTCTGGAAACACCATATATTTT
>TRBJ2-7|TRBV12-3/TRBV12-4|NA|few
CASSRQGTISYEQYF
TGTGCCAGCAGCCGCCAGGGGACGATCTCCTACGAGCAGTACTTC
>TRBJ2-6|TRBV6-2/TRBV6-3|NA|many
CASSPAPGPGRGSGANVLTF
TGTGCCAGCAGCCCCGCCCCGGGACCGGGTAGGGGCTCTGGGGCCAACGTCCTGACTTTC